The 21 T cell receptor beta chains below all came from one sample that was sequenced in a study of T cell clones after liver transplantation. Data came from immunoSEQ multiplex PCR; TCRdb stores just in-frame clones and leaves some out. The sample has 50,000 or so clones, about 69% seen once; the top ten hold just under 10%. The source was CD4+ T cells from blood, collected 54 months after liver transplant. The receptors were gathered from a human patient who received a liver transplant. Among the T cells, some may be from the graft donor.

The chain joins TRBV6-6 to TRBJ2-2; TRBD2 matches at 8 bases. Germline CDR1 MNHNY, CDR2 SVGAGI (reference sequence). With 11 bases clipped from V and 0 bases from J, the junction kept 8 bases outside the gene matches. The CDR3 contains 15 residues. CDR3 amino acids: CAGNQRGPNTGELFF. DNA of the CDR3: TGTGCCGGGAACCAGCGGGGGCCGAACACCGGGGAGCTGTTTTTT.

This clone came up a few times. The chain employs TRBV10-3 and TRBJ1-3; the match to TRBD1 covers 9 bases. Trimming removed 3 bases from V and 7 bases from J; junction bases left unmatched: 4. The CDR3 runs to 14 residues. Per germline, CDR1 ENHRY and CDR2 SYGVKD. CDR3 amino acids: CAISDRTGANTIYF. DNA of the CDR3: TGTGCCATCAGTGACCGGACAGGGGCCAACACCATATATTTT.

The CDR3 DNA reads TGTGCCAGCAGCTCCGGGAGCGCAGGGGTGGAGCAGTACTTC. It yields the protein CASSSGSAGVEQYF. The chain links TRBV7-3 to TRBJ2-5; D might be TRBD1 or TRBD2, each matching 6 bases. V lost 4 bases and J lost 11, with 20 bases in between. Germline V lookup: CDR1 SGHTA, CDR2 FQGTGA. The CDR3 spans 14 residues.

In its sample, this clone was seen a few times. This rearrangement joins TRBV28 to TRBJ2-7; D is undetermined. V was shortened by 2 bases and J by 1 base, with 6 bases between the two germline ends. In germline, CDR1 is MDHEN, CDR2 SYDVKM. The CDR3 runs to 13 residues. The CDR3 DNA reads TGTGCCAGCAGTTTACGGTTTTCCTACGAGCAGTACTTC. Amino acid sequence: CASSLRFSYEQYF.

By proportion, this clone is medium-sized. The chain links TRBV30 to TRBJ1-1; D may be TRBD1 (6 bases). Germline CDR1 reads GTSNPN; CDR2 reads SVGIG (reference sequence). The V end lost 4 bases, the J end lost 5 bases, and 11 bases lay between the germline ends. This CDR3 contains 12 residues. The CDR3 DNA follows: TGTGCCTGGACCCGTAGGGGGACTGAAGCTTTCTTT. Translated, it gives CAWTRRGTEAFF.

This clone has a count of ten or more. The chain carries TRBV29-1 and TRBJ1-1; weak D call: TRBD1 (6 bases). Between the trimmed V and J ends, which lost 7 bases and 5 bases, there was a span of 17 bases. CDR3 length: 13 amino acids. Looked up from germline, CDR1 is SQVTM and CDR2 is ANQGSEA. CDR3 in amino acids: CSAVKGDGTEAFF. The CDR3 DNA follows: TGCAGCGCTGTCAAGGGGGATGGGACTGAAGCTTTCTTT. The whole variable domain, filled in from reference TRBV29-1 and TRBJ1-1, reads SAVISQKPSRDICQRGTSLTIQCQVDSQVTMMFWYRQQPGQSLTLIATANQGSEATYESGFVIDKFPISRPNLTFSTLTVSNMSPEDSSIYLCSAVKGDGTEAFFGQGTRLTVV.

Points on this clone: Other DNA sequences in this sample translate to the same CDR3. The chain is built from TRBV6-5 and TRBJ1-3; 12 nucleotides agree with TRBD1. This CDR3 spans 16 amino acids. V lost 1 base and J lost 4; bases outside the gene matches: 2. Germline V gene lookup returns CDR1 MNHEY and CDR2 SVGAGI. CDR3 loop: CASSYLGQGAGNTIYF. In DNA form, the CDR3 reads TGTGCCAGCAGTTACTTGGGACAGGGGGCCGGAAACACCATATATTTT.

A few counts support this clone. The gene calls are TRBV28 and TRBJ2-2, with TRBD1 identical over 8 bases. J lost 5 bases, V lost 5 bases, and 4 bases had no gene match. The CDR3 is 14 residues long. Germline V gives CDR1 MDHEN, CDR2 SYDVKM. CDR3 sequence reads: CASSRTGGTGELFF. The CDR3 bases are TGTGCCAGCAGTAGAACAGGGGGGACCGGGGAGCTGTTTTTT. The full variable domain, its missing parts supplied by reference TRBV28 and TRBJ2-2, is DVKVTQSSRYLVKRTGEKVFLECVQDMDHENMFWYRQDPGLGLRLIYFSYDVKMKEKGDIPEGYSVSREKKERFSLILESASTNQTSMYLCASSRTGGTGELFFGEGSRLTVL.

This chain connects TRBV18 to TRBJ2-1, with D perhaps TRBD1 (6 bases). The V and J ends lost 4 bases and 0 bases respectively, with 13 bases between them. The CDR3 runs 16 residues. The V gene's germline CDR1 is KGHSH and CDR2 LQKENI. The CDR3 DNA reads as TGTGCCAGCTCACGGACAGTTTTGAGCTCCTACAATGAGCAGTTCTTC. It translates to CASSRTVLSSYNEQFF. The whole variable domain, filled in from reference TRBV18 and TRBJ2-1, reads NAGVMQNPRHLVRRRGQEARLRCSPMKGHSHVYWYRQLPEEGLKFMVYLQKENIIDESGMPKERFSAEFPKEGPSILRIQQVVRGDSAAYFCASSRTVLSSYNEQFFGPGTRLTVL.

This clone was recorded only once. The chain is built from TRBV5-1 and TRBJ2-1; 7 nucleotides align to TRBD2. Germline CDR1 SGHRS, CDR2 YFSETQ. With V trimmed by 0 bases and J by 7 bases, 7 bases remained unmatched. The CDR3 has 15 residues. The CDR3 spells CASSLALGRANEQFF. Here the CDR3 DNA reads TGCGCCAGCAGCTTGGCCTTGGGGAGGGCGAATGAGCAGTTCTTC.

The rearrangement links TRBV7-8 to TRBJ1-4, with a weak D call TRBD1 (6 bases). V was pared by 4 bases and J by 7 bases, with 16 bases between. This CDR3 has 15 residues. The germline CDR1 and CDR2 sequences are SGHVS and FQNEAQ. CDR3 region: CASSSPQGPSEKLFF. The CDR3 DNA reads as TGTGCCAGCAGCTCCCCGCAGGGGCCAAGTGAAAAACTGTTTTTT.

V is TRBV18 and J is TRBJ1-4; a weak D match, TRBD1 (6 bases). Germline V lookup: CDR1 KGHSH, CDR2 LQKENI. V gave up 5 bases and J gave up 8 bases, with 15 bases separating them. The CDR3 is 14 amino acids. The CDR3 DNA sequence: TGTGCCAGCTCATCGGACAGTTTCGGCGAAAAACTGTTTTTT. Its protein product is CASSSDSFGEKLFF.

The chain links TRBV10-3 to TRBJ1-2, with D possibly being TRBD1 (5 bases). The V end was cut by 4 bases, the J end by 3 bases, with 12 bases between. This CDR3 comprises 14 residues. Germline V gene lookup returns CDR1 ENHRY and CDR2 SYGVKD. The CDR3 loop reads CAISGNDRDYGYTF. The CDR3 DNA reads as TGTGCCATCAGTGGTAATGACAGAGACTATGGCTACACCTTC.

V is TRBV4-2 and J is TRBJ2-7, with D hard to call. The CDR3 sequence is 15 residues long. Germline assignment: CDR1 LGHNA and CDR2 YNFKEQ. The V end lost 0 bases, the J end lost 0 bases, and 9 bases lay between the germline ends. CDR3 DNA sequence: TGTGCCAGCAGCCAAGACCTCCAGATCTCCTACGAGCAGTACTTC. It encodes CASSQDLQISYEQYF.

V is TRBV10-2 and J is TRBJ1-6; D gene unclear. Trimming took off 8 bases at V and 5 bases at J, with 19 bases between the two ends. The CDR3 length is 16 residues. The germline V gene has CDR1 WSHSY and CDR2 SAAADI. This chain's CDR3 is CASGVGRARNNSPLHF. CDR3 DNA: TGCGCCAGCGGGGTGGGTAGGGCGCGGAATAATTCACCCCTCCACTTT.

This clone showed up just a few times. The gene calls are TRBV6-5 and TRBJ1-1; 7 nucleotides match TRBD1. Germline V CDR1 and CDR2: MNHEY, SVGAGI. J gave up 1 base and V 6 bases, and 5 bases lay outside the gene matches. The CDR3 runs to 14 residues. The DNA of the CDR3 is TGTGCCAGCAGGAACCGACAGGGGAACACTGAAGCTTTCTTT. Protein sequence: CASRNRQGNTEAFF.

The J gene is TRBJ1-2, the V gene TRBV4-1, with no clear D. The CDR3 totals 16 residues. CDR1 MGHRA and CDR2 YSYEKL come from the germline V gene. V was shortened by 0 bases and J by 1 base, with 12 bases between the two germline ends. The CDR3 nucleotides read TGCGCCAGCAGCCAAGAGGGCCAGGCGAATAACTATGGCTACACCTTC. It yields the protein CASSQEGQANNYGYTF.

The chain carries TRBV19 and TRBJ1-3; D is undetermined. Between the trimmed V and J ends, which lost 5 bases and 0 bases, there was a span of 14 bases. This CDR3 has 16 residues. The germline CDR1 and CDR2 sequences are LNHDA and SQIVND (reference sequence). Here the CDR3 DNA reads TGTGCCAGTAGTCCGACTCTCCGGAGCTCTGGAAACACCATATATTTT. It is translated as CASSPTLRSSGNTIYF.

J is TRBJ2-7 and V is TRBV11-1, with 8 bases lining up with TRBD2. From germline, CDR1 is SGHAT and CDR2 FQDESV (reference sequence). This CDR3 comprises 14 residues. Trimming cost V 5 bases and J 6 bases; bases outside gene matches: 9. CDR3 sequence (DNA): TGTGCCAGCAGCCTGAGAGGACTAGCCCCCGAGCAGTACTTC. This encodes CASSLRGLAPEQYF.

The rearrangement joins TRBV7-9 to TRBJ1-6; 9 nucleotides agree with TRBD1. Trimming at V came to 0 bases and at J to 7 bases, leaving 7 bases not matched to a gene. Per the germline V gene, CDR1 is SEHNR and CDR2 is FQNEAQ (reference sequence). The CDR3 spans 17 residues. CDR3 loop: CASSLALGTGTNSPLHF. The DNA for the CDR3 is TGTGCCAGCAGCTTAGCCCTCGGGACAGGGACGAATTCACCCCTCCACTTT.

This sequence joins TRBV7-2 and TRBJ2-5; D is perhaps TRBD2 (6 bases). The CDR3 totals 13 residues. The V gene lost 3 bases and the J gene lost 5 bases, with 10 bases spanning the gap. Germline assignment: CDR1 SGHTA and CDR2 FQGNSA. CDR3 sequence (DNA): TGTGCCAGCAGCTTCCGACGGGAGGAGACCCAGTACTTC. It translates to CASSFRREETQYF.